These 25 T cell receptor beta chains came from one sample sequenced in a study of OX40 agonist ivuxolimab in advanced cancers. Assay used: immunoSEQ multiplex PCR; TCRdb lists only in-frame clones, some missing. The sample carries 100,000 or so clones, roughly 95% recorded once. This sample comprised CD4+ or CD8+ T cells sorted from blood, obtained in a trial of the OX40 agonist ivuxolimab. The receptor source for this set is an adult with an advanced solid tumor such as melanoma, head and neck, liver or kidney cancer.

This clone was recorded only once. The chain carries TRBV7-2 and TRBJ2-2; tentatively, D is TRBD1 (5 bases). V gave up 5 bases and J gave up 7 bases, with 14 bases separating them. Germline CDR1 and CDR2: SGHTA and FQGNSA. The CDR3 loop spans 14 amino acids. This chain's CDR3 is CASSPLLGDGELFF. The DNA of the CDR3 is TGTGCCAGCAGCCCGCTTCTAGGGGACGGGGAGCTGTTTTTT.

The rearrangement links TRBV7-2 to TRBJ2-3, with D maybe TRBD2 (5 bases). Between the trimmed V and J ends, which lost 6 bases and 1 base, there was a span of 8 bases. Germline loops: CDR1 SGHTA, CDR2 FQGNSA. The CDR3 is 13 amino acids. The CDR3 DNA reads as TGTGCCAGCAGAAATAGCGGCACAGATACGCAGTATTTT. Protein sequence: CASRNSGTDTQYF.

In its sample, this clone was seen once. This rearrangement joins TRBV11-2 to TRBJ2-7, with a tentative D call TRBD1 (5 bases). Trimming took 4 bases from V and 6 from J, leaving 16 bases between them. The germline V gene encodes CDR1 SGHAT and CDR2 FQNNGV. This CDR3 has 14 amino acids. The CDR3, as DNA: TGTGCCAGCAGCTCTGACAGATCCCCTCGCGAGCAGTACTTC. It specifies CASSSDRSPREQYF.

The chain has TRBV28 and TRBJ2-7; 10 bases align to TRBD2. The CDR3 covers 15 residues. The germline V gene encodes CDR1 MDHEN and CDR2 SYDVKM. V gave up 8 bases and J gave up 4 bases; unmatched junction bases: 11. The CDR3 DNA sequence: TGTGCCAGCCAGGGAGGGACTAGCGACTTGTACGAGCAGTACTTC. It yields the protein CASQGGTSDLYEQYF. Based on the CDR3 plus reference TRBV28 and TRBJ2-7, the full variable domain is DVKVTQSSRYLVKRTGEKVFLECVQDMDHENMFWYRQDPGLGLRLIYFSYDVKMKEKGDIPEGYSVSREKKERFSLILESASTNQTSMYLCASQGGTSDLYEQYFGPGTRLTVT.

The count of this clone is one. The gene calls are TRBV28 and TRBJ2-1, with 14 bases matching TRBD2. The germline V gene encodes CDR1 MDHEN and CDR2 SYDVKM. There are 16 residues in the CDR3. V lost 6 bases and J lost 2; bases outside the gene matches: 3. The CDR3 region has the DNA TGTGCCAGCAGCCTGACTAGCGGGAGGGCCTACAATGAGCAGTTCTTC. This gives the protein CASSLTSGRAYNEQFF. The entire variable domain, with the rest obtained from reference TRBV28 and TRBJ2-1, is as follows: DVKVTQSSRYLVKRTGEKVFLECVQDMDHENMFWYRQDPGLGLRLIYFSYDVKMKEKGDIPEGYSVSREKKERFSLILESASTNQTSMYLCASSLTSGRAYNEQFFGPGTRLTVL.

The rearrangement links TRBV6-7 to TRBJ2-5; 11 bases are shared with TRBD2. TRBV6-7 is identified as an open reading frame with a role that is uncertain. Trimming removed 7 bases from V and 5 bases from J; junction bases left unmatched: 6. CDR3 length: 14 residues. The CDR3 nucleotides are TGTGCCAGCACGGGACTAGCGGTGGGGGAGACCCAGTACTTC. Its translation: CASTGLAVGETQYF.

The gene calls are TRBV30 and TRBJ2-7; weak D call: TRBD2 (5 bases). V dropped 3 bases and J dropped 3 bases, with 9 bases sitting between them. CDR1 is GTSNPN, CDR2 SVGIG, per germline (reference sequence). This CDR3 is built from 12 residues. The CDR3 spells CAWSGGSYEQYF. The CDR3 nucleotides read TGTGCCTGGAGCGGAGGTAGCTACGAGCAGTACTTC. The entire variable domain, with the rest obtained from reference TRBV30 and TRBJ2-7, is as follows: SQTIHQWPATLVQPVGSPLSLECTVEGTSNPNLYWYRQAAGRGLQLLFYSVGIGQISSEVPQNLSASRPQDRQFILSSKKLLLSDSGFYLCAWSGGSYEQYFGPGTRLTVT.

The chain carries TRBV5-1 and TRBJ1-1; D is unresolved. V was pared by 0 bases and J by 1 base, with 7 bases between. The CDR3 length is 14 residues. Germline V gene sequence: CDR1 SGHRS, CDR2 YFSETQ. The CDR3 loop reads CASSLDGQNTEAFF. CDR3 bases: TGCGCCAGCAGCTTGGATGGTCAGAACACTGAAGCTTTCTTT.

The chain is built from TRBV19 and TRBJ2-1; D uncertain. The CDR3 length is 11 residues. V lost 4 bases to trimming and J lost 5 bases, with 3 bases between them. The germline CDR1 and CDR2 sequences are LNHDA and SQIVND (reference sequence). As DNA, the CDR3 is TGTGCCAGTAGTAACCACAATGAGCAGTTCTTC. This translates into CASSNHNEQFF. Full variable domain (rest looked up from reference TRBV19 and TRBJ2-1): DGGITQSPKYLFRKEGQNVTLSCEQNLNHDAMYWYRQDPGQGLRLIYYSQIVNDFQKGDIAEGYSVSREKKESFPLTVTSAQKNPTAFYLCASSNHNEQFFGPGTRLTVL.

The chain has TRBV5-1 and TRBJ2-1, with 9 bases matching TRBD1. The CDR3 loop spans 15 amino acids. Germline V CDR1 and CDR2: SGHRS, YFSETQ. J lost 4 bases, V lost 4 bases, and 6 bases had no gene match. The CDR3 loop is CASSPTGGDYNEQFF. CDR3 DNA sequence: TGCGCCAGCAGCCCGACAGGGGGTGATTACAATGAGCAGTTCTTC.

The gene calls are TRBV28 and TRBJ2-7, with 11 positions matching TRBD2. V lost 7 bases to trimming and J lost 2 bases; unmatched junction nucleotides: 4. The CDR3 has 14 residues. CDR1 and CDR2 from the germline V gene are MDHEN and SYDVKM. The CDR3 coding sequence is TGTGCCAGCACCGTGGGACTAGCGGCCTACGAGCAGTACTTC. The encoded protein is CASTVGLAAYEQYF.

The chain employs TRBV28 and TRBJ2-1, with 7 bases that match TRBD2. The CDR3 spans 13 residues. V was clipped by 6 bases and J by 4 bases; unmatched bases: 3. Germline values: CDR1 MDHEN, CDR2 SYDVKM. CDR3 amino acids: CASSSGLYNEQFF. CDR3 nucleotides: TGTGCCAGCAGCTCGGGACTATACAATGAGCAGTTCTTC.

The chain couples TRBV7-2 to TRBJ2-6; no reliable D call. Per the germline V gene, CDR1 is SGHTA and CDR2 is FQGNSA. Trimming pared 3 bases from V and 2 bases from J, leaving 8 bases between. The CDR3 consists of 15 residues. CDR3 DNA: TGTGCCAGCAGCTTCTCCACTACTGGGGCCAACGTCCTGACTTTC. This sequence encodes CASSFSTTGANVLTF.

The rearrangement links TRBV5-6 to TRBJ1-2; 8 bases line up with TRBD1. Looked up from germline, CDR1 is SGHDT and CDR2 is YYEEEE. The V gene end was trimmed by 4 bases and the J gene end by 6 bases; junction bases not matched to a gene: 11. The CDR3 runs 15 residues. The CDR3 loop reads CASSGAGTGIHGYTF. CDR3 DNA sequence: TGTGCCAGCAGCGGCGCCGGGACAGGAATACATGGCTACACCTTC.

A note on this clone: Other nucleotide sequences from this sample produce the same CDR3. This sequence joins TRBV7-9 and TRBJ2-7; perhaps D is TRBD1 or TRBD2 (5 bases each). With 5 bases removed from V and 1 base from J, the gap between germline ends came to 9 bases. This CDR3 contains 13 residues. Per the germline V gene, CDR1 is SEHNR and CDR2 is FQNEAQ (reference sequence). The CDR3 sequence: CASSPEGSYEQYF. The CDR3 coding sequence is TGTGCCAGCAGCCCAGAGGGGTCCTACGAGCAGTACTTC.

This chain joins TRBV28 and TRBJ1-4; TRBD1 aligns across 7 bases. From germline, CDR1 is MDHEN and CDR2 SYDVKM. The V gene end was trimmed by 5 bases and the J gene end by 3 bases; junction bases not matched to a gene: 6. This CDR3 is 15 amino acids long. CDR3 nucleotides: TGTGCCAGCAGTATGACCGGGACAGCTAATGAAAAACTGTTTTTT. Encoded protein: CASSMTGTANEKLFF.

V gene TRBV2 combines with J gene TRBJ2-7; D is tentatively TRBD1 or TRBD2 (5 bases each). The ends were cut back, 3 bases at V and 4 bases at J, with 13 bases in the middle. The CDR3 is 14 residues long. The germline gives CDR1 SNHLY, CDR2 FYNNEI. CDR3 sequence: CASSDEGPRYEQYF. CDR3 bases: TGTGCCAGCAGTGATGAGGGACCTCGATACGAGCAGTACTTC.

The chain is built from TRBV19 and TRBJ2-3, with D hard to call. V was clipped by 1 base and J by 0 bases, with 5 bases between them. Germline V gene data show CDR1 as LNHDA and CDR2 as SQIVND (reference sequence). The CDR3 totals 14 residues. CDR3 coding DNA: TGTGCCAGTAGTATAGGACTCAGCACAGATACGCAGTATTTT. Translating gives CASSIGLSTDTQYF.

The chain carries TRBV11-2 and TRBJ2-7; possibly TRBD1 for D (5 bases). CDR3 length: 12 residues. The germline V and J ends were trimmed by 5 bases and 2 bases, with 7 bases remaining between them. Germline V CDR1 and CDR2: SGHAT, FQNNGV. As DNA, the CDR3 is TGTGCCAGCAGCGTACAGGCCTACGAGCAGTACTTC. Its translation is CASSVQAYEQYF. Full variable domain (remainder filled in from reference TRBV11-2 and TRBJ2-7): EAGVAQSPRYKIIEKRQSVAFWCNPISGHATLYWYQQILGQGPKLLIQFQNNGVVDDSQLPKDRFSAERLKGVDSTLKIQPAKLEDSAVYLCASSVQAYEQYFGPGTRLTVT.

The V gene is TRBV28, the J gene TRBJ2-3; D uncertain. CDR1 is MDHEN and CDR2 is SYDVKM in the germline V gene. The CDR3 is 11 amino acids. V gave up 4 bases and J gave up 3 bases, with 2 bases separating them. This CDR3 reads CASSSTDTQYF. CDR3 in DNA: TGTGCCAGCAGTTCGACAGATACGCAGTATTTT.

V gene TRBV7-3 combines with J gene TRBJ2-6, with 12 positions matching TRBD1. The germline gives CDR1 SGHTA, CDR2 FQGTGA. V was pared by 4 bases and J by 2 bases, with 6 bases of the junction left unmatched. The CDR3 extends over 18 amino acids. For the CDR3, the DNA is TGTGCCAGCAGCTCCTGGGACAGGGGGCAAACTGGGGCCAACGTCCTGACTTTC. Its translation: CASSSWDRGQTGANVLTF.

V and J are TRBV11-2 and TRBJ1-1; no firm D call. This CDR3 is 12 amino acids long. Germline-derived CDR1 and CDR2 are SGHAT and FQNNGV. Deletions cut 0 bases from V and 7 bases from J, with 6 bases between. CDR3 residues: CASSLDFNEAFF. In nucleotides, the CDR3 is TGTGCCAGCAGCTTAGATTTTAATGAAGCTTTCTTT.

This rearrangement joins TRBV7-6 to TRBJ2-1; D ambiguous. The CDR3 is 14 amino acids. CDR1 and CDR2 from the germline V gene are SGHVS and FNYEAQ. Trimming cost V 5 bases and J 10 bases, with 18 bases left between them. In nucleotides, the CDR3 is TGTGCCAGCAGCACTAAGTTGGGGTTGGCGGAGCAGTTCTTC. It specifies CASSTKLGLAEQFF.

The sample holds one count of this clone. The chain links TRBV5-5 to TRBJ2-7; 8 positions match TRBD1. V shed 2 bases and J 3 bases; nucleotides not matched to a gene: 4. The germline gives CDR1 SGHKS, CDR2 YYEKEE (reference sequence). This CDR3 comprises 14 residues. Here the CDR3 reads CASSLGQGSYEQYF. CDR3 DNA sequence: TGTGCCAGCAGCTTAGGACAGGGAAGCTACGAGCAGTACTTC.

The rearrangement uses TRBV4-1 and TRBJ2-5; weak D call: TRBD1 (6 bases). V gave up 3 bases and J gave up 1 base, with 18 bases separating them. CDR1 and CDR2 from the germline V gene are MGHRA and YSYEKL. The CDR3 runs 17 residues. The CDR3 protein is CASSQYIGTPTQETQYF. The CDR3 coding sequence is TGCGCCAGCAGCCAGTATATAGGGACACCTACCCAAGAGACCCAGTACTTC.